The 8 T cell receptor beta chains presented below share a single source sample, sequenced in a study of shared clonotypes between healthy human individuals. The protocol was immunoSEQ multiplex PCR, while the TCRdb copy is restricted to in-frame clones and leaves out a portion. The sample yields around 1,900,000 clones, around 95% seen once. The naive CD8 subset, CD45RO-negative cells positively selected for CCR7, excluded terminally differentiated effector memory CD45RA+ cells. The source material was naive CD8+ T cells from PBMCs. These receptors all stem from a man between 18 and 35 years old in good health. Some clones in this sample may be carry-over from other donors' samples.

J is TRBJ2-1 and V is TRBV6-6; D unresolved. Germline CDR1 and CDR2: MNHNY and SVGAGI (reference sequence). V was pared by 5 bases and J by 9 bases, with 8 bases between. The CDR3 has 11 residues. Here the CDR3 DNA reads TGTGCCAGCAGTCCCAACGGTGAGCAGTTCTTC. It codes for CASSPNGEQFF.

The V gene is TRBV2, the J gene TRBJ2-5, with TRBD2 identical over 8 bases. The CDR3 consists of 16 residues. After removal of 7 bases from V and 3 bases from J, the junction contained 13 bases not matched to a gene. Germline CDR1 reads SNHLY; CDR2 reads FYNNEI. This chain's CDR3 is CASKGTQRELKETQYF. The CDR3, as DNA: TGTGCCAGCAAGGGAACTCAGCGGGAGTTAAAAGAGACCCAGTACTTC.

The chain recombines TRBV29-1 with TRBJ1-3; unclear D gene. This CDR3 contains 12 residues. V lost 6 bases to trimming and J lost 2 bases, with 8 bases between them. Germline values: CDR1 SQVTM, CDR2 ANQGSEA. CDR3 DNA sequence: TGCAGCGTCGACACCCCTGGAAACACCATATATTTT. Residues: CSVDTPGNTIYF.

This chain joins TRBV4-1 and TRBJ1-2; possibly TRBD1 for D (6 bases). The V end was cut by 0 bases, the J end by 2 bases, with 19 bases between. CDR1 is MGHRA, CDR2 YSYEKL, per germline. The CDR3 sequence is 18 residues long. CDR3 protein: CASSQDAMRGAVNYGYTF. The DNA for the CDR3 is TGCGCCAGCAGCCAAGATGCTATGCGGGGGGCGGTGAACTATGGCTACACCTTC.

The V call is TRBV29-1, the J call TRBJ2-6; D might be TRBD1 (6 bases). Germline CDR1 reads SQVTM; CDR2 reads ANQGSEA. This CDR3 spans 13 amino acids. The V and J ends lost 7 bases and 1 base respectively, with 8 bases between them. In DNA form, the CDR3 reads TGCAGCGCACAGGGTTCTGGGGCCAACGTCCTGACTTTC. Its protein is CSAQGSGANVLTF.

The CDR3 sequence: CASSSGPSSYNEQFF. As DNA, the CDR3 is TGTGCCAGCAGCTCCGGACCGAGCTCCTACAATGAGCAGTTCTTC. The chain joins TRBV13 to TRBJ2-1; D remains unclear. V lost 4 bases, J lost 0 bases, and 10 bases lay in between. There are 15 residues in the CDR3. CDR1 is PRHDT, CDR2 FYEKMQ, per germline (reference sequence).

This clone appeared a single time. The chain recombines TRBV5-8 with TRBJ2-5; the match to TRBD1 covers 9 bases. This CDR3 comprises 15 residues. CDR1 is SGHTS and CDR2 is YDEGEE in the germline V gene. V lost 2 bases to trimming and J lost 4 bases; unmatched junction nucleotides: 6. The CDR3 protein is CASSFGQGLGETQYF. The CDR3, as DNA: TGTGCCAGCAGCTTCGGACAGGGGCTGGGAGAGACCCAGTACTTC.

The CDR3 sequence is CASSPTGGGGLFF. The CDR3 DNA is TGTGCCAGCAGTCCCACTGGGGGGGGAGGCCTGTTTTTT. The chain is built from TRBV5-6 and TRBJ1-4; D perhaps matches TRBD1 (5 bases). CDR3 length: 13 residues. V lost 5 bases, J lost 14 bases, and 19 bases lay in between. Germline loops: CDR1 SGHDT, CDR2 YYEEEE.